The T cell receptor beta chain under discussion was sequenced for a study of cytomegalovirus exposure and HLA in healthy donors. Assay used: immunoSEQ multiplex PCR; TCRdb lists only in-frame clones, some missing. The sample consists of 100,000 to 150,000 clones, 89% of them appearing once. Germline trimming cut 4 bases from V and 7 bases from J; bases unmatched to any gene: 5. The length of the CDR3 is 13 residues. The germline CDR1 and CDR2 sequences are KGHSY and FQNENV. J is TRBJ2-7 and V is TRBV16, with TRBD1 matching 9 bases. The sequence was obtained from a woman younger than 30 in good health and CMV-seronegative. The sequencing input was PBMCs. CDR3 loop: CASSPGTGQEQYF. The CDR3 DNA reads as TGTGCCAGCAGCCCCGGGACAGGGCAAGAGCAGTACTTC.